These 18 T cell receptor beta chains were sequenced from one sample in a study of blood T cell repertoires in COVID-19. Using immunoSEQ multiplex PCR, the repertoire was profiled, and TCRdb retains in-frame clones only, with some absent. The sample has around 250,000 clones, about 88% seen once. The sample consisted of PBMCs or T cells enriched from blood (not recorded which). These receptors all come from a woman aged 50 to 60 who had recovered from COVID-19.

The chain is built from TRBV15 and TRBJ2-3, with 7 bases matching TRBD1. The CDR3 is made up of 13 amino acids. The ends lost 8 bases at V and 4 bases at J; junction bases unmatched: 6. Germline V gene lookup returns CDR1 LNHNV and CDR2 YYDKDF (reference sequence). Written as DNA, the CDR3 is TGTGCCACCGAGACAGGGTTCGCAGATACGCAGTATTTT. It codes for CATETGFADTQYF.

This chain joins TRBV3-1 (or the pseudogene TRBV3-2) and TRBJ2-5; 9 positions match TRBD2. CDR1 and CDR2 (germline): LGHDT, YNNKEL (reference sequence). The CDR3 consists of 18 residues. The V gene end was trimmed by 1 base and the J gene end by 1 base; junction bases not matched to a gene: 10. The CDR3 DNA is TGTGCCAGCAGCCAAGGCTGGAGACTAGCGGCCCGCCAAGAGACCCAGTACTTC. Its translation: CASSQGWRLAARQETQYF.

The genes are TRBV29-1 and TRBJ2-2; D is perhaps TRBD2 (5 bases). The CDR3 length is 12 residues. V lost 4 bases and J 7 bases, leaving 10 bases between the germline ends. Per germline, CDR1 SQVTM and CDR2 ANQGSEA. CDR3 loop: CSVGYRGGELFF. For the CDR3, the DNA is TGCAGCGTTGGCTATCGGGGCGGGGAGCTGTTTTTT.

The V and J genes are TRBV10-3 and TRBJ2-1, with TRBD2 matching over 9 bases. The CDR3 sequence is 15 residues long. Germline CDR1 is ENHRY and CDR2 is SYGVKD. V shed 4 bases and J 5 bases; nucleotides not matched to a gene: 6. CDR3 residues: CAISGTSDLNNEQFF. DNA for the CDR3: TGTGCCATCAGTGGGACTAGCGATTTGAACAATGAGCAGTTCTTC.

The chain combines TRBV5-1 with TRBJ2-1; 12 bases are shared with TRBD2. CDR1 and CDR2 (germline): SGHRS, YFSETQ. CDR3 length equals 16 residues. Trimming removed 5 bases from V and 4 bases from J; junction bases left unmatched: 7. The CDR3 coding sequence is TGCGCCAGCAGAAAACTAGCGGGAGGTCCATACAATGAGCAGTTCTTC. The encoded protein is CASRKLAGGPYNEQFF.

The chain uses TRBV19 and TRBJ1-2, with D possibly TRBD1 on 5 matching bases. Per germline, CDR1 LNHDA and CDR2 SQIVND (reference sequence). This CDR3 has 12 amino acids. Trimming pared 11 bases from V and 0 bases from J, leaving 10 bases between. The CDR3 sequence: CACGRANYGYTF. CDR3 DNA sequence: TGTGCCTGTGGCAGGGCTAACTATGGCTACACCTTC. Drawing the rest from reference TRBV19 and TRBJ1-2, the complete variable domain is DGGITQSPKYLFRKEGQNVTLSCEQNLNHDAMYWYRQDPGQGLRLIYYSQIVNDFQKGDIAEGYSVSREKKESFPLTVTSAQKNPTAFYLCACGRANYGYTFGSGTRLTVV.

The chain links TRBV10-2 to TRBJ2-5, with TRBD2 matching over 11 bases. V shed 0 bases and J 5 bases; nucleotides not matched to a gene: 11. In germline, CDR1 is WSHSY, CDR2 SAAADI. The CDR3 extends over 18 amino acids. CDR3: CASSESLGTSGSGETQYF. The CDR3 DNA reads TGCGCCAGCAGTGAGTCGCTGGGTACTAGCGGGAGCGGGGAGACCCAGTACTTC.

The chain uses TRBV27 and TRBJ2-5; 10 bases align to TRBD2. The CDR3 sequence is 19 residues long. V shed 4 bases, J shed 5 bases, and the junction held 19 bases outside the gene matches. Germline CDR1 and CDR2: MNHEY and SMNVEV (reference sequence). The CDR3 nucleotides are TGTGCCAGCAGTTGGGGAGCGGAACTGCGGCTAGCGGGAGTTGAGACCCAGTACTTC. It specifies CASSWGAELRLAGVETQYF.

V usage is TRBV28 and J usage is TRBJ2-3, with 7 bases matching TRBD2. The CDR3 covers 17 residues. Germline values: CDR1 MDHEN, CDR2 SYDVKM. Trimming removed 1 base from V and 0 bases from J; junction bases left unmatched: 7. The CDR3 bases are TGTGCCAGCAGTTTATCCAAACTAGCGTACAGCACAGATACGCAGTATTTT. The encoded protein is CASSLSKLAYSTDTQYF.

The chain joins TRBV28 to TRBJ2-7, with TRBD1 as a possible D gene (6 bases). Per germline, CDR1 MDHEN and CDR2 SYDVKM. The CDR3 is 16 residues long. V shed 2 bases and J shed 1 base, with 15 bases lying between them. CDR3 sequence reads: CASSLSSRGGSYEQYF. The CDR3 bases are TGTGCCAGCAGTTTAAGTTCGAGAGGGGGATCCTACGAGCAGTACTTC.

The chain couples TRBV15 to TRBJ2-7, with TRBD1 matching over 11 bases. This CDR3 is built from 13 residues. The V gene's germline CDR1 is LNHNV and CDR2 YYDKDF (reference sequence). V trimming: 8 bases; J trimming: 2 bases; junction bases outside the gene matches: 2. The CDR3 sequence: CATGTGGTYEQYF. The CDR3 DNA is TGTGCCACCGGGACAGGGGGAACCTACGAGCAGTACTTC. Based on the CDR3 plus reference TRBV15 and TRBJ2-7, the full variable domain is DAMVIQNPRYQVTQFGKPVTLSCSQTLNHNVMYWYQQKSSQAPKLLFHYYDKDFNNEADTPDNFQSRRPNTSFCFLDIRSPGLGDTAMYLCATGTGGTYEQYFGPGTRLTVT.

The chain joins TRBV25-1 to TRBJ2-7; D unresolved. In germline, CDR1 is MGHDK, CDR2 SYGVNS. The CDR3 runs to 11 residues. V was cut by 0 bases and J by 6 bases, with 3 bases left in between. The CDR3 DNA reads TGTGCCAGCAGTGAATACGTCGAGCAGTACTTC. Translated: CASSEYVEQYF.

The chain combines TRBV7-3 with TRBJ2-1; 9 bases map to TRBD2. The CDR3 totals 15 residues. J gave up 0 bases and V 6 bases, and 3 bases lay outside the gene matches. Germline-derived CDR1 and CDR2 are SGHTA and FQGTGA. The DNA for the CDR3 is TGTGCCAGCAGGTTTAGCGGGAGCTCCTACAATGAGCAGTTCTTC. It translates to CASRFSGSSYNEQFF.

This rearrangement joins TRBV6-5 to TRBJ2-3; D perhaps matches TRBD2 (6 bases). V was clipped by 9 bases and J by 2 bases, with 12 bases between them. This CDR3 region has 13 residues. Germline V gene sequence: CDR1 MNHEY, CDR2 SVGAGI. The CDR3 sequence is CASARDFTDTQYF. The DNA for the CDR3 is TGTGCCAGTGCCAGGGACTTCACAGATACGCAGTATTTT.

The chain joins TRBV28 to TRBJ1-6; 9 bases align to TRBD1. V lost 8 bases to trimming and J lost 5 bases; unmatched junction nucleotides: 13. Germline-derived CDR1 and CDR2 are MDHEN and SYDVKM. CDR3 length: 17 residues. CDR3 loop: CASARDRDIVDNSPLHF. The DNA of the CDR3 is TGTGCCAGCGCCCGGGACAGGGACATAGTGGATAATTCACCCCTCCACTTT.

A single count supports this clone. The gene calls are TRBV5-1 and TRBJ2-1, with 7 bases identical to TRBD1. Looked up from germline, CDR1 is SGHRS and CDR2 is YFSETQ. V was pared by 3 bases and J by 0 bases, with 3 bases of the junction left unmatched. This CDR3 has 15 residues. The CDR3 here is CASSYGQVSYNEQFF. CDR3 sequence (DNA): TGCGCCAGCAGCTATGGACAGGTCTCCTACAATGAGCAGTTCTTC.

The chain uses TRBV3-1 (or the pseudogene TRBV3-2) and TRBJ2-7; 13 nucleotides line up with TRBD2. The germline CDR1 and CDR2 sequences are LGHDT and YNNKEL (reference sequence). J gave up 7 bases and V 7 bases, and 16 bases lay outside the gene matches. The CDR3 sequence is 17 residues long. Here the CDR3 reads CASNSHPGLAGSGEQYF. As DNA, the CDR3 is TGTGCCAGCAACTCCCACCCGGGACTAGCGGGATCGGGGGAGCAGTACTTC.

The V and J genes are TRBV18 and TRBJ2-3; 9 bases line up with TRBD2. Germline lookup yields CDR1 KGHSH and CDR2 LQKENI. The CDR3 runs 16 residues. With V trimmed by 3 bases and J by 3 bases, 7 bases remained unmatched. The chain's CDR3 is CASSPLAGGRTDTQYF. As DNA, the CDR3 is TGTGCCAGCTCACCTCTCGCGGGAGGGAGGACAGATACGCAGTATTTT.